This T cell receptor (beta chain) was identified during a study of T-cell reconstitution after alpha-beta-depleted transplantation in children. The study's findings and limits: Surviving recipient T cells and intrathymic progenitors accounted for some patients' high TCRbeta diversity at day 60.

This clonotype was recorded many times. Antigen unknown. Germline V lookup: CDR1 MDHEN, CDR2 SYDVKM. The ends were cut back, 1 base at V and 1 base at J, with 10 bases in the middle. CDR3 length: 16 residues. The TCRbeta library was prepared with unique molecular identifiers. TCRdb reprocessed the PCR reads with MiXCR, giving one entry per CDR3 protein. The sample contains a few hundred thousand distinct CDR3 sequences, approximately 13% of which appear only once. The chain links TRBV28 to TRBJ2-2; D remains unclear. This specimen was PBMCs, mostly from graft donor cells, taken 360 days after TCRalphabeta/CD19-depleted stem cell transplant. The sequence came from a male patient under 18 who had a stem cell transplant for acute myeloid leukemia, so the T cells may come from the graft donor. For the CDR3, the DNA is TGTGCCAGCAGTTTATTTGAGTTGTTGAACACCGGGGAGCTGTTTTTT. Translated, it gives CASSLFELLNTGELFF.